The TCR beta chain under discussion was sequenced for a study of blood T cell repertoires in COVID-19 (dated by TCRdb to 2020 to 2022). Turning to the overall study: Recovered participants in ImmuneRACE Cohort 3 were defined as having two consecutive negative NP/OP PCR tests, clearance from a healthcare professional, or resolution of symptoms. The collaborator samples originated in the United States, Italy and Spain and spanned the acute and convalescent phases of COVID-19. The prospective study material was composed of cDNA or gDNA derived from T cells, B-cell-depleted T cells, or PBMCs. The dataset comprised deeply sampled blood TCRbeta repertoires from subjects exposed to, actively infected with, or recovered from COVID-19. The repertoires were made available in a free public database intended to serve as a resource for research on the immune response to SARS-CoV-2. The samples were drawn from two sources: the first 160 participants of the ongoing ImmuneRACE study, and 1,200 or so subjects contributed by 6 global collaborators. The sample metadata nearly always contained a de-identified subject ID, COVID-19 status, age in years and sex. Where available, HLA class I and class II types were obtained from metadata supplied by the sample provider rather than from assay-based typing.

Here is what the overall study found, with its caveats: The amount of clinical and demographic metadata varied by source and participant and was provided uncurated.

Worth noting for this clone: The antigen it binds to is not known. The input lacks base qualities; no much larger clone sits a single base away.

The CDR3 goes from the cysteine to the phenylalanine over 13 residues. Only the CDR3 part of the read is kept: 39 bases, read in frame from the first base. Via the germline V gene, CDR1 is MNHEY and CDR2 SVGAGI. Trimming takes 2 bases from V and 7 bases from J, and the germline ends sit 9 bases apart. TCRbeta CDR3 regions were amplified from genomic DNA using the immunoSEQ Assay, a bias-controlled multiplex PCR. The published analysis was carried out like this. The number of nucleated cells in each sample was estimated from the amplification of reference gene primers within the assay. Sequence reads were collapsed and filtered to measure the absolute abundance of every unique TCRbeta CDR3 rearrangement. Productive Simpson clonality was computed per sample as the square root of Simpson's diversity index over productive rearrangements. Sourced from immuneACCESS, this table was stored by TCRdb with only in-frame sequences that have V and J called. A share of the clones is absent; for the studies checked, an unresolved V gene accounts for under half, and the remainder has no known explanation. From that table come the V and J calls and clone size; the DNA was used to work out D and trimming. The sample records approximately 150,000 clones, around 82% of which are singletons. The ten largest clones take up roughly 3.8% of the sample.

Enrolling through a virtual design, the prospective study's participants ranged in age from roughly 18 to 95 years and lived across roughly 24 United States geographic areas. In the prospective study, cohorts were assigned on the basis of participant-reported clinical history obtained from a screening survey and a study questionnaire. In the prospective study, whole blood, serum and a nasopharyngeal or oropharyngeal swab were collected from each participant by mobile phlebotomists. Over a roughly 2-month period, participants in the prospective study had the option of providing additional blood draws and questionnaires. Prospective study blood samples were shipped either frozen or at room temperature before DNA extraction.

The receptor's source is a man aged 50 to 60 in a cohort exposed to, infected with or recovered from COVID-19 (not recorded which). The sample consisted of PBMCs or T cells enriched from blood (not recorded which). This receptor chain uses TRBV6-5 and TRBJ2-1; the D gene is possibly TRBD1, with 5 bases matching. Here is the DNA: TGTGCCAGCAGTTACGGTGACAGAAATGAGCAGTTCTTC. Its amino acids are CASSYGDRNEQFF.